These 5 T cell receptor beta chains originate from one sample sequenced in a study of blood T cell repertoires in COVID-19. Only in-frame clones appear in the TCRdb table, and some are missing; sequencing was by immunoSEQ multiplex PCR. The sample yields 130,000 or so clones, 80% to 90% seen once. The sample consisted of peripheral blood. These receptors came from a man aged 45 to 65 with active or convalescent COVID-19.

CDR3 coding DNA: TGCGCCAGCAGCGGGGACACCTACGAGCAGTACTTC. The encoded protein is CASSGDTYEQYF. The V gene is TRBV5-1, the J gene TRBJ2-7, with D possibly TRBD1 on 6 matching bases. V lost 4 bases, J lost 2 bases, and 7 bases lay in between. The CDR3 is 12 residues long. Germline CDR1 is SGHRS and CDR2 is YFSETQ. Combining the CDR3 with reference TRBV5-1 and TRBJ2-7 gives the whole variable domain KAGVTQTPRYLIKTRGQQVTLSCSPISGHRSVSWYQQTPGQGLQFLFEYFSETQRNKGNFPGRFSGRQFSNSRSEMNVSTLELGDSALYLCASSGDTYEQYFGPGTRLTVT.

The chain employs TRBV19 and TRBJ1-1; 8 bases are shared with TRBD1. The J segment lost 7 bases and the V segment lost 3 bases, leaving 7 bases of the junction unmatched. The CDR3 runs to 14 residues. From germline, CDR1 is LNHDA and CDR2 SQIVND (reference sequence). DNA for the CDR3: TGTGCCAGTAGTATCCCGGACAGGGAGATTGAAGCTTTCTTT. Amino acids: CASSIPDREIEAFF.

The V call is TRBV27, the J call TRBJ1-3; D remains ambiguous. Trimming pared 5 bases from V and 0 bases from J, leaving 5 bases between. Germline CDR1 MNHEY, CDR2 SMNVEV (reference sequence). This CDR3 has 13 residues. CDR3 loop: CASSLISGNTIYF. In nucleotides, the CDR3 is TGTGCCAGCAGTCTAATCTCTGGAAACACCATATATTTT.

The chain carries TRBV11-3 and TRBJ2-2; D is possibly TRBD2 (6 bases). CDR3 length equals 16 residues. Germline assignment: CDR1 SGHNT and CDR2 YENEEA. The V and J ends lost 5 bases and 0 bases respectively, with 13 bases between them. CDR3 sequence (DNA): TGTGCCAGCAGCCCGGGACTGGTCGCGAACACCGGGGAGCTGTTTTTT. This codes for CASSPGLVANTGELFF.

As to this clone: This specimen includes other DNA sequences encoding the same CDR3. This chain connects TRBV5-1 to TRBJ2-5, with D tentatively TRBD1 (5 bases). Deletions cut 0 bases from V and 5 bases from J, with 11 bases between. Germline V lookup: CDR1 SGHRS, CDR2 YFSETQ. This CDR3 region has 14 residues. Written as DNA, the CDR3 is TGCGCCAGCAGCTTGGAGACCTCAGGGGAGACCCAGTACTTC. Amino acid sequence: CASSLETSGETQYF. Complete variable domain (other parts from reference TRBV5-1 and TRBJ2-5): KAGVTQTPRYLIKTRGQQVTLSCSPISGHRSVSWYQQTPGQGLQFLFEYFSETQRNKGNFPGRFSGRQFSNSRSEMNVSTLELGDSALYLCASSLETSGETQYFGPGTRLLVL.